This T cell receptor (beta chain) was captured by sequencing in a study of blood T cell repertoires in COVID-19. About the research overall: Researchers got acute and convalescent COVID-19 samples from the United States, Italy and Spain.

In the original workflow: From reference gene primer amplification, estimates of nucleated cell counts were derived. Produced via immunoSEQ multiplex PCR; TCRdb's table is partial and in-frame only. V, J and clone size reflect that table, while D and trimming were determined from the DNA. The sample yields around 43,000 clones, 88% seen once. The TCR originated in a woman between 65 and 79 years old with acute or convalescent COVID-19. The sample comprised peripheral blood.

In DNA form, the CDR3 reads TGTGCCAGCAGCTTGTTCGTACCAAGCTGGTCCTCTGGAAACACCATATATTTT. Translated: CASSLFVPSWSSGNTIYF. The chain uses TRBV5-6 and TRBJ1-3; unclear D gene. This CDR3 has 18 amino acids. V shed 1 base and J shed 0 bases, with 17 bases lying between them. CDR1 is SGHDT, CDR2 YYEEEE, per germline. Drawing the rest from reference TRBV5-6 and TRBJ1-3, the complete variable domain is DAGVTQSPTHLIKTRGQQVTLRCSPKSGHDTVSWYQQALGQGPQFIFQYYEEEERQRGNFPDRFSGHQFPNYSSELNVNALLLGDSALYLCASSLFVPSWSSGNTIYFGEGSWLTVV.